This T cell receptor beta chain was recorded in a study of technical replicates of blood from a handful of donors (dated by TCRdb to 2017 to 2019). Library method: the immunoSEQ multiplex PCR assay. The table was pulled from immuneACCESS by TCRdb, which kept in-frame rearrangements only. Such tables lose some clones; where checked, under half of the loss comes from unresolved V genes, and the rest has no known cause. The sample table contains around 80,000 clones; only one count was recorded for 95% to 98% of them. The ten largest make up approximately 0.14% of the sample. The cysteine opens and the phenylalanine closes a CDR3 of 19 amino acids. Here the CDR3 DNA is all that survives: 57 bases in frame from base 1. The germline V gene yields SGHAT for CDR1 and FQNNGV for CDR2. The germline V and J ends show losses of 4 bases and 0 bases respectively, and no gene match explains 16 bases of the junction.

To note about this clone: The antigen it binds to is not known. There are no base qualities to consult, and no much larger clone falls within one base.

This sequence originates from a human donor in good health. Recombination connected TRBV11-2 to TRBJ1-1; 8 junctional bases match TRBD1. Sequenced input: T cells isolated from PBMCs. The CDR3 protein: CASSYGSYRGALMNTEAFF. The bases read TGTGCCAGCAGCTACGGATCATACAGGGGGGCCTTAATGAACACTGAAGCTTTCTTT.